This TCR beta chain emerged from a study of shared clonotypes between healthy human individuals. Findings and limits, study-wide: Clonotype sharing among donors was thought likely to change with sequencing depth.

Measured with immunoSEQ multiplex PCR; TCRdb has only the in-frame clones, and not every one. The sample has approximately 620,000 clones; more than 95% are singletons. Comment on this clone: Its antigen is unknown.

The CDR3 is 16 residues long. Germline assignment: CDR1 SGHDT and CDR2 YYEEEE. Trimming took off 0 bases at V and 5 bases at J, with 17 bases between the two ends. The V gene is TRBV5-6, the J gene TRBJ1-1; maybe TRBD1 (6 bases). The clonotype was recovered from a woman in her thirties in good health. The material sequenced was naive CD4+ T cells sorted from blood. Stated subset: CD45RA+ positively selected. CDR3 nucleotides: TGTGCCAGCAGCTTGGGACCCACAGGGCGGCGGACTGAAGCTTTCTTT. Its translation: CASSLGPTGRRTEAFF.